The table lists the clone carrying this T cell receptor (beta chain) with a count of one. The CDR3 extends over 15 amino acids. V was pared by 5 bases and J by 1 base, with 14 bases between. Germline V gene sequence: CDR1 LGHDT, CDR2 YNNKEL (reference sequence). These data come from a study of blood T cell repertoires in COVID-19. Study in general: From the United States, Italy and Spain came samples of acute and convalescent COVID-19.

The method was immunoSEQ multiplex PCR; TCRdb's version includes in-frame clones alone and lacks a portion of them. The sample lists roughly 280,000 clones, 75% to 90% seen once, with roughly 3.9% in the top ten. Cohort allocation depended upon clinical history that participants reported. The origin of this receptor is a woman between 25 and 40 years old with acute COVID-19. The chain carries TRBV3-1 (or the pseudogene TRBV3-2) and TRBJ1-1, with D perhaps matching TRBD1 (6 bases). Sequenced input: PBMCs or T cells enriched from blood (not recorded which). The CDR3 reads CASSSRGLGNTEAFF. The CDR3 DNA follows: TGTGCCAGCAGCTCCAGGGGTCTTGGGAACACTGAAGCTTTCTTT.